These T cell receptor beta chains were read from a single sample in a study of spatial heterogeneity in lung cancer. TCRdb reanalysed the 5' RACE reads using MiXCR and keeps one entry per CDR3 protein. The table includes around 8,100 distinct CDR3 sequences, roughly 12% detected once. The source was lung tumor tissue, collected at surgery. These receptors were collected from a male donor with early-stage non-small cell lung cancer. Each CDR3 is given with its conserved first and last residue. Each record gives: J gene, clone size, V gene, CDR3 length, D gene, CDR3 protein, CDR3 DNA. A D gene is named only where the DNA matches it firmly. Expanded clones are given a class, and other clones once, few, many or no size at all.

J: TRBJ1-1; size: medium-sized; V: TRBV29-1; length: 14; D: TRBD1; CDR3: CSVWGTKGATEAFF; DNA: TGCAGCGTTTGGGGCACCAAGGGGGCCACTGAAGCTTTCTTT
J: TRBJ1-5; size: few; V: TRBV20-1; length: 14; D: TRBD1; CDR3: CSASGGGSNQPQHF; DNA: TGCAGTGCTTCAGGGGGAGGTAGCAATCAGCCCCAGCATTTT
J: TRBJ1-6; size: -; V: TRBV14; length: 16; D: -; CDR3: CASSYRVSSIPSPLHF; DNA: TGTGCCAGCAGCTATCGTGTCTCCTCGATCCCTTCACCCCTCCACTTT
J: TRBJ1-2; size: few; V: TRBV28; length: 17; D: -; CDR3: CASKSARASLANYGYTF; DNA: TGTGCCAGCAAGTCCGCCAGAGCCTCCCTAGCTAACTATGGCTACACCTTC
J: TRBJ2-1; size: few; V: TRBV9; length: 15; D: TRBD1; CDR3: CASSEQGNSYNEQFF; DNA: TGTGCCAGCAGCGAACAGGGGAACTCCTACAATGAGCAGTTCTTC
J: TRBJ2-1; size: medium-sized; V: TRBV12-3/TRBV12-4; length: 12; D: -; CDR3: CASSFEGDEQFF; DNA: TGTGCCAGCAGTTTTGAGGGGGATGAGCAGTTCTTC
J: TRBJ2-5; size: many; V: TRBV30; length: 14; D: -; CDR3: CAWSGQSLEETQYF; DNA: TGTGCCTGGAGTGGACAGTCCCTAGAAGAGACCCAGTACTTC
J: TRBJ2-1; size: many; V: TRBV5-1; length: 14; D: TRBD2; CDR3: CASSWGLAGSEQFF; DNA: TGCGCCAGCAGCTGGGGACTAGCGGGGAGTGAGCAGTTCTTC
J: TRBJ2-7; size: many; V: TRBV7-9; length: 16; D: TRBD1; CDR3: CASSSSWTGLPEEQYF; DNA: TGTGCCAGCAGCTCAAGCTGGACAGGTCTCCCCGAAGAGCAGTACTTC
J: TRBJ1-1; size: many; V: TRBV7-9; length: 13; D: -; CDR3: CASSSEENTEAFF; DNA: TGTGCCAGCAGCTCGGAGGAGAACACTGAAGCTTTCTTT
J: TRBJ1-5; size: medium-sized; V: TRBV7-2; length: 15; D: TRBD1; CDR3: CASSLGTGSNQPQHF; DNA: TGTGCCAGCAGCTTGGGGACAGGGAGCAATCAGCCCCAGCATTTT
J: TRBJ2-4; size: many; V: TRBV6-5; length: 14; D: -; CDR3: CARRRGGGKNIQYF; DNA: TGTGCCAGGAGGAGGGGGGGCGGCAAAAACATTCAGTACTTC
J: TRBJ2-2; size: medium-sized; V: TRBV7-3; length: 12; D: -; CDR3: CASSSSTGELFF; DNA: TGTGCCAGCAGCTCTTCCACCGGGGAGCTGTTTTTT
J: TRBJ2-3; size: many; V: TRBV27; length: 13; D: TRBD2; CDR3: CASSLLAGVTQYF; DNA: TGTGCCAGCAGTTTACTAGCGGGAGTTACGCAGTATTTT
J: TRBJ2-7; size: many; V: TRBV27; length: 13; D: TRBD1; CDR3: CASARTGVSEQYF; DNA: TGTGCCAGCGCCCGGACAGGGGTTTCCGAGCAGTACTTC
J: TRBJ2-1; size: medium-sized; V: TRBV28; length: 14; D: TRBD1; CDR3: CASSHPDRVEEQFF; DNA: TGTGCCAGCAGTCATCCCGACAGGGTAGAAGAGCAGTTCTTC
J: TRBJ1-5; size: medium-sized; V: TRBV5-1; length: 14; D: TRBD1; CDR3: CASSSGTGNQPQHF; DNA: TGCGCCAGCAGCTCCGGGACAGGCAATCAGCCCCAGCATTTT
J: TRBJ1-1; size: medium-sized; V: TRBV28; length: 15; D: -; CDR3: CASSPLPGVNTEAFF; DNA: TGTGCCAGCAGTCCGCTCCCAGGGGTGAACACTGAAGCTTTCTTT
J: TRBJ1-1; size: large; V: TRBV18; length: 13; D: TRBD1; CDR3: CASSQDRSAEAFF; DNA: TGTGCCAGCTCACAGGACAGGAGCGCTGAAGCTTTCTTT
J: TRBJ1-1; size: medium-sized; V: TRBV6-1; length: 14; D: -; CDR3: CASSPTYMNTEAFF; DNA: TGTGCCAGCAGCCCTACTTACATGAACACTGAAGCTTTCTTT
J: TRBJ2-7; size: medium-sized; V: TRBV5-1; length: 14; D: TRBD1; CDR3: CASSLGQGVNEQYF; DNA: TGCGCCAGCAGCTTGGGTCAGGGGGTCAACGAGCAGTACTTC
J: TRBJ2-1; size: large; V: TRBV27; length: 15; D: -; CDR3: CASRVGQGGINEQFF; DNA: TGTGCCAGCAGAGTGGGGCAGGGGGGTATCAATGAGCAGTTCTTC
J: TRBJ2-5; size: medium-sized; V: TRBV7-2; length: 12; D: -; CDR3: CASSLINARVNF; DNA: TGTGCCAGCAGCTTAATAAACGCCAGGGTGAACTTC
J: TRBJ2-1; size: many; V: TRBV4-3; length: 17; D: TRBD2; CDR3: CASSQDQLTSGMVEQFF; DNA: TGCGCCAGCAGCCAAGATCAGTTGACTAGCGGGATGGTTGAGCAGTTCTTC
J: TRBJ2-3; size: many; V: TRBV5-4; length: 13; D: TRBD2; CDR3: CATGTSGTDTQYF; DNA: TGTGCCACCGGGACTAGCGGCACAGATACGCAGTATTTT
J: TRBJ2-3; size: -; V: TRBV12-3/TRBV12-4; length: 14; D: TRBD2; CDR3: CASSLAGGADTQYF; DNA: TGTGCCAGCAGCTTAGCGGGAGGGGCAGATACGCAGTATTTT
J: TRBJ2-3; size: medium-sized; V: TRBV20-1; length: 14; D: -; CDR3: CSASRGGGTDTQYF; DNA: TGCAGTGCTAGCCGCGGAGGGGGAACAGATACGCAGTATTTT
J: TRBJ2-3; size: many; V: TRBV7-6; length: 18; D: TRBD2; CDR3: CASSLGSSAGGSTDTQYF; DNA: TGTGCCAGCAGCTTAGGGAGTTCGGCGGGAGGGAGCACAGATACGCAGTATTTT